This T cell receptor (beta chain) derives from a study of T cells in Graves' hyperthyroidism and ophthalmopathy. The CDR3 runs 14 residues. The V and J ends lost 4 bases and 7 bases, in that order; junction bases with no gene match: 6. CDR1 is SGHRS and CDR2 is YFSETQ in the germline V gene. Amplification of TCR beta CDR3 regions used RNA as the template. First-round RT-PCR targeting the TCR CDR3 was performed with the HTBI primer set. One entry per CDR3 protein, called by TCRdb with MiXCR from the multiplex PCR reads. The table lists approximately 560,000 distinct CDR3 sequences, 46% of them singletons. At least ten counts were recorded for this clonotype.

This chain links TRBV5-1 with TRBJ1-2; 11 positions agree with TRBD1. The receptor's source is a woman between 18 and 30 years old with Graves' hyperthyroidism. The sequenced sample was peripheral blood or thyroid tissue (not recorded which). This CDR3 is CASSPGTGGRGYTF. The DNA of the CDR3 is TGCGCCAGCAGCCCAGGGACAGGGGGACGTGGCTACACCTTC.